This T cell receptor beta chain was documented in a study of early T cells in non-severe SARS-CoV-2 infection (dated by TCRdb to the early 2020s). Regarding the complete study: Bulk RNA from unsorted whole blood was used for TCR sequencing, so alpha and beta chains could not be paired.

CDR1 is given as SGHAT and CDR2 as FQNNGV, both from the germline V gene. V is shortened by 4 bases, J by 0 bases, and the region joining them spans 14 bases. Taken from cysteine to phenylalanine, the CDR3 has 16 residues. The sequence is cut down to CDR3 DNA, 48 bases in frame from base 1. The paper's findings and limits, for the study overall: VDJdb matching was skewed toward anti-spike CD8 responses, so virus-specific expansions were likely underestimated and private and CD4 specificities were missed.

In its sample, this clonotype was seen many times. Its antigen is unknown. The record has no base qualities; no much larger clone is one base away. A case-control design nested within a healthcare worker cohort in London, UK, was used, with weekly nasopharyngeal swab PCR tests and blood sampling performed. Healthcare workers were recruited between 23 and 31 March 2020, during the week of the UK lockdown, and were followed weekly for up to roughly 15 weeks. The protocol used for the library was 5' RACE. This sample was sequenced with a NextSeq 500. In the TCR library protocol, unique molecular identifiers were attached to individual cDNA molecules to correct for PCR bias and sequencing error. Sequencing covered both TCR alpha and beta chains, and within each sample the abundances of alpha and beta sequences were tightly co-correlated. Regarding the original processing steps: Decombinator V4 was used to annotate the V gene, J gene and CDR3 of the TCR sequences. Expanded TCRs were defined as changing significantly between any two time points under a Poisson model with p below 0.0001. Abundances of TCRs were expressed as counts per million after normalisation to the total number of TCRs sequenced in each sample. MAIT TCRs were defined by TRAV1-2 paired with TRAJ12, TRAJ20 or TRAJ33, and iNKT TCRs by TRAV10 paired with TRAJ18. A search of VDJdb, accessed on 1 November 2021, was run for TCRs annotated to CMV, EBV and SARS-CoV-2, with TCRs annotated for multiple antigens excluded. TCRdb trimmed the raw reads at Q25, called clones with MiXCR and kept productive beta chains. Rows are unified per CDR3 protein, each entry keeping the most common DNA and genes. Clone size and V and J calls follow TCRdb, not the original study. The table for this sample lists around 72,000 distinct CDR3 sequences; 10% of them were counted only once. The ten largest clonotypes hold 7.6% of the sample.

The chain links TRBV11-2 with TRBJ2-3; the D gene cannot be resolved reliably. The TCR originated in an adult who was a healthcare worker with PCR-confirmed SARS-CoV-2 infection or an uninfected control (not recorded which). The sample consisted of whole blood, taken at baseline. At the DNA level, the sequence is TGTGCCAGCAGCTCCGGACCTGGCTCTAGCACAGATACGCAGTATTTT. Translated, this is CASSSGPGSSTDTQYF. Beyond the CDR3, the reference TRBV11-2 and TRBJ2-3 genes provide the residues; the full variable domain reads: EAGVAQSPRYKIIEKRQSVAFWCNPISGHATLYWYQQILGQGPKLLIQFQNNGVVDDSQLPKDRFSAERLKGVDSTLKIQPAKLEDSAVYLCASSSGPGSSTDTQYFGPGTRLTVL.